The 26 T cell receptor beta chains in this list originate from one sample, sequenced in a study of OX40 agonist ivuxolimab in advanced cancers. The method was immunoSEQ multiplex PCR; TCRdb's version includes in-frame clones alone and lacks a portion of them. The table lists some 48,000 clones, 79% of them singletons, with under 2% in the top ten. The sample consisted of CD4+ or CD8+ T cells sorted from blood, taken in a trial of the OX40 agonist ivuxolimab. Source of these receptors: an adult with an advanced solid tumor such as melanoma, head and neck, liver or kidney cancer.

The V and J genes are TRBV12-5 and TRBJ2-7; D gene ambiguous. Per the germline V gene, CDR1 is LGHNT and CDR2 is FRNRAP. V was trimmed by 3 bases and J by 6 bases, leaving 12 bases between them. This CDR3 spans 13 amino acids. CDR3: CASGFGPASEQYF. The CDR3 coding sequence is TGTGCTAGTGGTTTCGGGCCCGCTAGCGAGCAGTACTTC.

The chain combines TRBV2 with TRBJ2-2; D ambiguous. Trimming took off 6 bases at V and 4 bases at J, with 9 bases between the two ends. CDR3 length: 13 amino acids. Germline V gene data show CDR1 as SNHLY and CDR2 as FYNNEI. Here the CDR3 DNA reads TGTGCCAGCAGCCGAAGTGGCACCGGGGAGCTGTTTTTT. This sequence encodes CASSRSGTGELFF.

V is TRBV7-3 and J is TRBJ2-7, with 8 nucleotides matching TRBD1. In germline, CDR1 is SGHTA, CDR2 FQGTGA. V gave up 5 bases and J gave up 7 bases; unmatched junction bases: 7. The CDR3 has 13 amino acids. The CDR3 is CASSASRDREQYF. The CDR3 bases are TGTGCCAGCAGCGCGTCCCGGGACAGGGAGCAGTACTTC.

The chain couples TRBV7-3 to TRBJ1-5, with D hard to call. The CDR3 contains 13 residues. V was shortened by 3 bases and J by 4 bases, with 7 bases between the two germline ends. The V gene's germline CDR1 is SGHTA and CDR2 FQGTGA. CDR3 DNA sequence: TGTGCCAGCAGCTTGGACGGAAATCAGCCCCAGCATTTT. As protein: CASSLDGNQPQHF.

This chain connects TRBV11-2 to TRBJ1-2, with D uncertain. The CDR3 covers 11 residues. Trimming pared 0 bases from V and 4 bases from J, leaving 0 bases between. Germline CDR1 and CDR2: SGHAT and FQNNGV. CDR3 residues: CASSLDYGYTF. The CDR3 DNA reads TGTGCCAGCAGCTTAGACTATGGCTACACCTTC.

The V call is TRBV6-1, the J call TRBJ2-1; D unclear. The CDR3 runs 14 residues. CDR1 is MNHNS, CDR2 SASEGT, per germline. Trimming pared 7 bases from V and 8 bases from J, leaving 18 bases between. The CDR3 spells CASMLARRVDEQFF. CDR3 nucleotides: TGTGCCAGCATGTTGGCTAGAAGGGTCGATGAGCAGTTCTTC.

V usage is TRBV20-1 and J usage is TRBJ1-2; D not resolved. Germline V CDR1 and CDR2: DFQATT, SNEGSKA (reference sequence). This CDR3 is built from 8 residues. The CDR3 DNA reads TGCAGGGACGATGGCTACACCTTC. Translating it yields CRDDGYTF.

The chain uses TRBV19 and TRBJ2-5, with D possibly being TRBD2 (7 bases). The CDR3 extends over 13 amino acids. Per germline, CDR1 LNHDA and CDR2 SQIVND (reference sequence). Trimming cost V 6 bases and J 5 bases, with 13 bases left between them. Here the CDR3 reads CASRVKGGETQYF. CDR3 nucleotides: TGTGCCAGTAGAGTTAAGGGGGGGGAGACCCAGTACTTC.

CDR3 coding DNA: TGTGCCAGCAGTTACGGGGACGGTGAAGCTTTCTTT. Its protein is CASSYGDGEAFF. The rearrangement uses TRBV6-6 and TRBJ1-1, with D possibly being TRBD1 (5 bases). The CDR3 loop spans 12 amino acids. The germline V gene has CDR1 MNHNY and CDR2 SVGAGI (reference sequence). V gave up 2 bases and J gave up 7 bases, with 8 bases separating them.

The chain couples TRBV6-5 to TRBJ2-3; D is unresolved. CDR1 MNHEY and CDR2 SVGAGI come from the germline V gene. The CDR3 length is 13 residues. Trimming took off 0 bases at V and 5 bases at J, with 6 bases between the two ends. Written as DNA, the CDR3 is TGTGCCAGCAGTTACTCGGACGGAGATACGCAGTATTTT. It encodes CASSYSDGDTQYF.

This rearrangement joins TRBV5-7 to TRBJ2-7; 8 nucleotides agree with TRBD2. TRBV5-7 belongs to the ORF category, with a function that is uncertain. V was clipped by 4 bases and J by 0 bases; unmatched bases: 6. CDR3 length: 15 amino acids. The DNA for the CDR3 is TGTGCCAGCAGCCTCGGGGGGGAGAGCTCCTACGAGCAGTACTTC. This codes for CASSLGGESSYEQYF.

On this clone: The junction differs from germline at one of its ends, possibly a read error. The rearrangement uses TRBV9 and TRBJ1-6; maybe TRBD1 (6 bases). CDR3 length: 12 residues. Germline V CDR1 and CDR2: SGDLS, YYNGEE. In DNA, the CDR3 is TGTGCCAGCAGCGTAGCTCGGACAGTCGGGGCCTTT. This sequence encodes CASSVARTVGAF.

The V gene is TRBV7-9, the J gene TRBJ2-7; D gene ambiguous. The V end was cut by 1 base, the J end by 4 bases, with 8 bases between. CDR1 SEHNR and CDR2 FQNEAQ come from the germline V gene (reference sequence). The CDR3 has 13 residues. CDR3 residues: CASSLGAWYEQYF. The DNA for the CDR3 is TGTGCCAGCAGCTTAGGCGCTTGGTACGAGCAGTACTTC.

This sequence joins TRBV5-1 and TRBJ2-5; D is unclear. Per the germline V gene, CDR1 is SGHRS and CDR2 is YFSETQ. The CDR3 runs 14 residues. Deletions cut 3 bases from V and 6 bases from J, with 15 bases between. This CDR3 is CASSSDRNGKTQYF. The CDR3 coding sequence is TGCGCCAGCAGCTCCGACCGTAACGGAAAGACCCAGTACTTC.

The chain recombines TRBV7-3 with TRBJ2-3; 7 nucleotides match TRBD1. V lost 5 bases to trimming and J lost 1 base; unmatched junction nucleotides: 3. The CDR3 is made up of 14 amino acids. Germline CDR1 SGHTA, CDR2 FQGTGA. CDR3 sequence (DNA): TGTGCCAGCAGCCTTGGGACAGGCACAGATACGCAGTATTTT. The encoded protein is CASSLGTGTDTQYF. Based on the CDR3 plus reference TRBV7-3 and TRBJ2-3, the full variable domain is GAGVSQTPSNKVTEKGKYVELRCDPISGHTALYWYRQSLGQGPEFLIYFQGTGAADDSGLPNDRFFAVRPEGSVSTLKIQRTERGDSAVYLCASSLGTGTDTQYFGPGTRLTVL.

In nucleotides, the CDR3 is TGTGCCAGTAGTCCACAGGGAAGAGAAGATGGCTACACCTTC. Its protein product is CASSPQGREDGYTF. This chain joins TRBV19 and TRBJ1-2, with D possibly matching TRBD1 (6 bases). V lost 5 bases and J lost 6, with 16 bases in between. The CDR3 covers 14 residues. Germline V gene lookup returns CDR1 LNHDA and CDR2 SQIVND (reference sequence).

The chain has TRBV5-1 and TRBJ2-1, with D maybe TRBD1 (5 bases). V gave up 5 bases and J gave up 3 bases, with 9 bases separating them. Per germline, CDR1 SGHRS and CDR2 YFSETQ. The length of the CDR3 is 13 residues. Here the CDR3 reads CASRSTVYNEQFF. As DNA, the CDR3 is TGCGCCAGCAGGTCGACAGTCTACAATGAGCAGTTCTTC.

Details on this clone: One junction end disagrees with the germline gene, perhaps due to a read error. This same CDR3 is encoded by further DNA sequences in the sample. The genes are TRBV7-9 and TRBJ1-1; 7 bases are shared with TRBD1. The CDR3 loop spans 17 amino acids. Germline V gene data show CDR1 as SEHNR and CDR2 as FQNEAQ (reference sequence). The CDR3 protein is CASSLVAGGRGNTEAFF. In DNA form, the CDR3 reads TGTGCCAGCAGCTTAGTGGCTGGGGGCAGGGGGAACACTGAAGCTTTTTTT.

CDR3 in amino acids: CASSPTALNRATQYF. CDR3 nucleotides: TGCGCCAGCAGCCCCACCGCACTAAATAGGGCCACCCAGTACTTC. V usage is TRBV5-1 and J usage is TRBJ2-5; no firm D call. CDR3 size: 15 residues. The germline V and J ends were trimmed by 4 bases and 8 bases, with 21 bases remaining between them. Germline loops: CDR1 SGHRS, CDR2 YFSETQ.

Only one count was recorded for this clone. The chain couples TRBV6-5 to TRBJ1-5, with unresolved D. V gave up 5 bases and J gave up 4 bases, with 12 bases separating them. In germline, CDR1 is MNHEY, CDR2 SVGAGI. The CDR3 has 14 residues. The CDR3, as DNA: TGTGCCAGCAGTACGTACAGTCAAAATCAGCCCCAGCATTTT. It encodes CASSTYSQNQPQHF.

V is TRBV5-5 and J is TRBJ2-2, with 13 bases lining up with TRBD2. V shed 4 bases, J shed 7 bases, and the junction held 7 bases outside the gene matches. Germline V lookup: CDR1 SGHKS, CDR2 YYEKEE (reference sequence). The CDR3 has 16 residues. CDR3 coding DNA: TGTGCCAGCAGCAAAACTAGCGGGAGGGCCGGCGGGGAGCTGTTTTTT. It codes for CASSKTSGRAGGELFF.

In this sample, this clone turned up a few times. This chain connects TRBV9 to TRBJ1-6; TRBD1 matches at 8 bases. The CDR3 consists of 14 residues. V was pared by 2 bases and J by 7 bases, with 2 bases of the junction left unmatched. In germline, CDR1 is SGDLS, CDR2 YYNGEE. CDR3 in DNA: TGTGCCAGCAGCGTTCAGGGGGCAAATTCACCCCTCCACTTT. Its translation is CASSVQGANSPLHF.

V usage is TRBV5-4 and J usage is TRBJ2-7; D is unclear. The CDR3 covers 11 residues. The germline V gene has CDR1 SGHNT and CDR2 YYREEE (reference sequence). V lost 4 bases to trimming and J lost 6 bases, with 8 bases between them. This chain's CDR3 is CASSRNSEQYF. The CDR3 bases are TGTGCCAGCAGCCGAAACAGCGAGCAGTACTTC.

The chain employs TRBV28 and TRBJ2-1; 10 nucleotides line up with TRBD2. V shed 6 bases and J 8 bases; nucleotides not matched to a gene: 7. The length of the CDR3 is 14 residues. Germline lookup yields CDR1 MDHEN and CDR2 SYDVKM. The CDR3 region is CASRPSGGRDEQFF. The CDR3 DNA reads as TGTGCCAGCAGGCCTAGCGGGGGTCGGGATGAGCAGTTCTTC.

About this clone: The junction does not match germline at one end; this may be a read error. V and J are TRBV5-1 and TRBJ1-1; no reliable D call. The CDR3 extends over 11 amino acids. Germline CDR1 reads SGHRS; CDR2 reads YFSETQ. This chain's CDR3 is CASSTDGSPHF. CDR3 in DNA: TGCGCCAGCAGCACGGACGGCAGCCCCCACTTT.

The chain has TRBV11-2 and TRBJ2-2; 8 bases map to TRBD1. The V segment lost 4 bases and the J segment 6 bases; nucleotides outside the gene matches: 4. Germline CDR1 reads SGHAT; CDR2 reads FQNNGV. This CDR3 spans 14 amino acids. CDR3 in DNA: TGTGCCAGCAGCTCATTACAGGGGGCCGGGGAGCTGTTTTTT. This encodes CASSSLQGAGELFF.